This is a list of T cell receptor beta chains from one sample in a study of cytomegalovirus exposure and HLA in healthy donors. The repertoire was sequenced with immunoSEQ multiplex PCR; TCRdb's copy has only in-frame clones and lacks some. The table includes some 170,000 clones, about 75% detected once. Sequencing input: PBMCs. The receptors come from a young man in good health and CMV-seropositive. CDR3s include the opening cysteine and the closing phenylalanine or tryptophan. Fields, in order: V gene, CDR3 length, J gene, D gene, clone size, CDR3 protein, CDR3 DNA. D genes are given only for firm matches. A clone size is listed for some rows: how often the clone was seen (once, few, many), or a class if it is expanded.

TRBV11-3	12	TRBJ1-2	.	.	CAINSGIYGYTF	TGTGCCATTAACTCAGGGATCTATGGCTACACCTTC
TRBV5-1	18	TRBJ2-3	.	.	CASSLAIGGGELTDTQYF	TGCGCCAGCAGCTTGGCCATTGGAGGGGGCGAATTAACAGATACGCAGTATTTT
TRBV11-3	14	TRBJ1-6	.	.	CASSLGGENSPLHF	TGTGCCAGCAGCTTAGGCGGGGAGAATTCACCCCTCCACTTT
TRBV18	16	TRBJ2-2	.	.	CASSPSGGANTGELFF	TGTGCCAGCTCACCTTCGGGGGGCGCGAACACCGGGGAGCTGTTTTTT
TRBV5-1	12	TRBJ2-2	.	.	CASSPVRDWLFF	TGCGCCAGCAGCCCCGTACGAGATTGGCTGTTTTTT
TRBV19	15	TRBJ2-1	TRBD2	.	CASGAGGPSYNEQFF	TGTGCCAGTGGGGCGGGAGGCCCCTCCTACAATGAGCAGTTCTTC
TRBV2	15	TRBJ2-1	TRBD2	few	CASSLIAGGYNEQFF	TGTGCCAGCAGTCTGATAGCGGGGGGATACAATGAGCAGTTCTTC
TRBV4-1	15	TRBJ2-3	.	.	CASSQDGPRVDTQYF	TGCGCCAGCAGCCAAGATGGGCCCAGGGTGGATACGCAGTATTTT
TRBV5-6	14	TRBJ1-3	TRBD1	few	CASSLGQGGNTIYF	TGTGCCAGCAGCCTGGGACAGGGAGGAAACACCATATATTTT
TRBV18	15	TRBJ2-1	.	once	CASSPPMRQQDEQFF	TGTGCCAGCTCACCACCCATGCGCCAGCAGGATGAGCAGTTCTTC
TRBV4-2	16	TRBJ1-5	.	.	CASSQDQGTVNQPQHF	TGTGCCAGCAGCCAAGATCAGGGTACAGTCAATCAGCCCCAGCATTTT
TRBV18	17	TRBJ1-5	.	.	CASSPKPGLSLNQPQHF	TGTGCCAGCTCACCGAAACCGGGACTAAGCCTCAATCAGCCCCAGCATTTT
TRBV5-1	13	TRBJ2-1	.	.	CASSRDWLNEQFF	TGCGCCAGCAGCCGGGACTGGTTGAATGAGCAGTTCTTC
TRBV10-3	16	TRBJ2-3	.	.	CAISDVGEVGSDTQYF	TGTGCCATCAGTGATGTGGGAGAGGTAGGGTCAGATACGCAGTATTTT
TRBV6-6	15	TRBJ1-2	.	.	CASSYSNTRLYGYTF	TGTGCCAGCAGTTACTCGAATACGCGGCTCTATGGCTACACCTTC
TRBV5-1	16	TRBJ1-1	.	few	CASSPAGGLDGGEAFF	TGCGCCAGCAGCCCGGCGGGGGGCCTAGACGGTGGTGAAGCTTTCTTT
TRBV5-6	14	TRBJ1-6	TRBD1	.	CASSSGQAASPLHF	TGTGCCAGCAGCTCCGGACAGGCGGCCTCACCCCTCCACTTT
TRBV4-1	17	TRBJ2-2	TRBD2	few	CASSPGLAGVYTGELFF	TGCGCCAGCAGCCCGGGACTAGCGGGGGTATACACCGGGGAGCTGTTTTTT
TRBV9	15	TRBJ1-3	.	.	CASSSGHTSGNTIYF	TGTGCCAGTTCCTCGGGACACACTTCTGGAAACACCATATATTTT
TRBV6-1	14	TRBJ1-1	TRBD1	.	CALRTGGRSTEAFF	TGTGCCCTTCGGACAGGGGGCCGGTCCACTGAAGCTTTCTTT
TRBV28	15	TRBJ2-3	TRBD2	.	CASSSPSGGTDTQYF	TGTGCCAGCAGTTCACCTAGCGGAGGAACAGATACGCAGTATTTT
TRBV28	17	TRBJ1-5	TRBD1	.	CASSSSGTGGWNQPQHF	TGTGCCAGCAGTTCCTCCGGGACAGGGGGCTGGAATCAGCCCCAGCATTTT
TRBV21-1	15	TRBJ2-5	.	.	CASSARTYKEETQYF	TGTGCCAGCAGCGCCCGGACATACAAGGAAGAGACCCAGTACTTC
TRBV19	13	TRBJ2-1	TRBD1	.	CASTWDRGNEQFF	TGTGCCAGTACCTGGGACAGGGGCAATGAGCAGTTCTTC
TRBV6-1	14	TRBJ1-2	.	few	CASMQGSAGSGYTF	TGTGCCAGCATGCAGGGGTCAGCAGGCTCTGGCTACACCTTC
TRBV7-3	13	TRBJ2-3	.	.	CASSSLSTDTQYF	TGTGCCAGCAGCTCCCTCTCCACAGATACGCAGTATTTT
TRBV27	15	TRBJ2-4	.	.	CASSLNTGTKNIQYF	TGTGCCAGCAGTTTAAACACGGGGACCAAAAACATTCAGTACTTC
TRBV19	14	TRBJ1-1	.	few	CASSISSEDTEAFF	TGTGCCAGTAGTATCTCCAGTGAGGACACTGAAGCTTTCTTT
TRBV7-3	14	TRBJ2-2	TRBD1	once	CASSPGQGIGELFF	TGTGCCAGCAGCCCCGGACAGGGGATCGGGGAGCTGTTTTTT
TRBV5-1	16	TRBJ1-5	.	few	CASSLAGSYSNQPQHF	TGCGCCAGCAGCTTGGCGGGGAGTTATAGCAATCAGCCCCAGCATTTT
TRBV12-5	16	TRBJ1-1	.	.	CASGLFLGQGMPEAFF	TGTGCTAGTGGTTTGTTTTTAGGCCAGGGGATGCCTGAAGCTTTCTTT
TRBV19	15	TRBJ1-5	.	.	CASSMRALSNQPQHF	TGTGCCAGTAGTATGCGGGCCCTTAGCAATCAGCCCCAGCATTTT
TRBV7-3	16	TRBJ1-4	.	.	CASSDGGDTTNEKLFF	TGTGCCAGCAGCGACGGGGGAGACACAACTAATGAAAAACTGTTTTTT
TRBV30	15	TRBJ1-2	TRBD1	.	CAWRYRGQKIYGYTF	TGTGCCTGGAGATATAGGGGACAGAAGATCTATGGCTACACCTTC
TRBV30	12	TRBJ1-1	.	many	CAFSPGNTEAFF	TGTGCCTTCTCGCCCGGGAACACTGAAGCTTTCTTT
TRBV6-5	15	TRBJ2-6	.	.	CASSLNLQGANVLTF	TGTGCCAGCAGTCTCAATTTACAGGGGGCCAACGTCCTGACTTTC
TRBV30	14	TRBJ1-5	TRBD1	few	CAWSSPQGDQPQHF	TGTGCCTGGAGTTCCCCTCAGGGGGATCAGCCCCAGCATTTT
TRBV15	15	TRBJ1-2	.	few	CATSKHRELNYGYTF	TGTGCCACCAGCAAACACCGGGAACTTAACTATGGCTACACCTTC
TRBV29-1	12	TRBJ2-3	.	.	CSVEDRTDTQYF	TGCAGCGTTGAAGATCGGACAGATACGCAGTATTTT
TRBV18	14	TRBJ1-1	.	.	CASSPRPGDTEAFF	TGTGCCAGCTCACCAAGACCAGGTGACACTGAAGCTTTCTTT
TRBV7-3	19	TRBJ1-1	.	.	CASSLTPPYPGQLNTEAFF	TGTGCCAGCAGCTTAACTCCACCTTACCCGGGACAACTGAACACTGAAGCTTTCTTT
TRBV9	17	TRBJ2-2	TRBD2	.	CASSPGLAGGRTGELFF	TGTGCCAGCAGCCCGGGACTAGCGGGGGGGCGGACCGGGGAGCTGTTTTTT
TRBV15	15	TRBJ1-2	TRBD1	few	CATSSAGQGMDGYTF	TGTGCCACCAGCAGCGCCGGACAGGGGATGGATGGCTACACCTTC
TRBV19	14	TRBJ1-5	.	.	CASSITRGNQPQHF	TGTGCCAGTAGTATAACCCGCGGCAATCAGCCCCAGCATTTT
TRBV19	13	TRBJ1-5	.	.	CASSGTGNQPQHF	TGTGCCAGTAGTGGTACAGGGAATCAGCCCCAGCATTTT
TRBV4-1	16	TRBJ1-3	.	few	CASSQDRDIAGNTIYF	TGCGCCAGCAGCCAAGACAGGGATATAGCTGGAAACACCATATATTTT
TRBV15	15	TRBJ2-1	TRBD2	once	CATSRVTSGYNEQFF	TGTGCCACCAGCAGAGTGACTAGCGGATACAATGAGCAGTTCTTC
TRBV11-3	15	TRBJ2-1	TRBD2	few	CASSLGGLAYNEQFF	TGTGCCAGCAGCTTAGGGGGACTAGCGTACAATGAGCAGTTCTTC
TRBV5-6	15	TRBJ1-4	.	.	CASSLSSRGDEKLFF	TGTGCCAGCAGCTTATCAAGCAGGGGAGATGAAAAACTGTTTTTT
TRBV28	17	TRBJ1-3	.	.	CASSQGGAGDSGNTIYF	TGTGCCAGCAGTCAAGGCGGGGCGGGCGACTCTGGAAACACCATATATTTT
TRBV19	18	TRBJ1-2	TRBD1	.	CASSGGRMMKAIGYGYTF	TGTGCCAGTTCAGGGGGCAGGATGATGAAGGCAATAGGGTATGGCTACACCTTC
TRBV7-9	18	TRBJ2-2	TRBD2	.	CASSSQGAGGPRTGELFF	TGTGCCAGCAGCTCCCAAGGAGCGGGGGGGCCACGGACCGGGGAGCTGTTTTTT
TRBV5-1	17	TRBJ2-2	.	.	CASRSVATTPRTGELFF	TGCGCCAGCAGGTCGGTAGCTACTACGCCGCGCACCGGGGAGCTGTTTTTT